This record looks at one T cell receptor beta chain sequence and its context. Primers included in the PCR were 60 Vbeta and 13 Jbeta primers. Sequencing used immunoSEQ multiplex PCR; TCRdb keeps in-frame clones, though not all of them. Its clone listing holds 110,000 to 150,000 clones. The data were obtained in a study of cytomegalovirus exposure and HLA in healthy donors. The V and J ends lost 1 base and 3 bases respectively, with 7 bases between them. Per germline, CDR1 SGHRS and CDR2 YFSETQ. The CDR3 has 14 amino acids. The sequencing sample was made of PBMCs. The V gene is TRBV5-1, the J gene TRBJ2-2; unclear D gene. The clonotype was recovered from a woman younger than 30 in good health and CMV-seronegative. CDR3 nucleotide sequence: TGCGCCAGCAGCTTGCAAGGAGACACCGGGGAGCTGTTTTTT. Amino acid sequence: CASSLQGDTGELFF.